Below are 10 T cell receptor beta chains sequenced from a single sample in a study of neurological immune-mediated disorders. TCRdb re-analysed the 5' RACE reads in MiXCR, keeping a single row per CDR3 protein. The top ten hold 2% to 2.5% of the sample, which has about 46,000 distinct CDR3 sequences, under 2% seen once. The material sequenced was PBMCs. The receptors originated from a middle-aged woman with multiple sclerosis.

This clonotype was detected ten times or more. CDR3 in DNA: TGCAGTGCTAGAGGGACAGGGGGAAGAACTGAAGCTTTCTTT. Amino acid sequence: CSARGTGGRTEAFF. The V and J genes are TRBV20-1 and TRBJ1-1; 10 bases are a match to TRBD1. With V trimmed by 1 base and J by 5 bases, 4 bases remained unmatched. The CDR3 spans 14 residues. In germline, CDR1 is DFQATT, CDR2 SNEGSKA (reference sequence).

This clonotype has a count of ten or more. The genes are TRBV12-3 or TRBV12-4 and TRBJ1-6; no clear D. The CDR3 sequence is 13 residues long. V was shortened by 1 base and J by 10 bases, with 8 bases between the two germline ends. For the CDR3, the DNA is TGTGCCAGCAGTTTAGACGGGGTCTCACCCCTCCACTTT. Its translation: CASSLDGVSPLHF.

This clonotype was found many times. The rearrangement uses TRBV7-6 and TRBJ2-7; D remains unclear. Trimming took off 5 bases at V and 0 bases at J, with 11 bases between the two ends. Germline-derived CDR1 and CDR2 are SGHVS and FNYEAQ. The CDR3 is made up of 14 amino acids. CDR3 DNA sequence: TGTGCCAGCAGCGTCGGGCTTTACTCCTACGAGCAGTACTTC. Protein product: CASSVGLYSYEQYF.

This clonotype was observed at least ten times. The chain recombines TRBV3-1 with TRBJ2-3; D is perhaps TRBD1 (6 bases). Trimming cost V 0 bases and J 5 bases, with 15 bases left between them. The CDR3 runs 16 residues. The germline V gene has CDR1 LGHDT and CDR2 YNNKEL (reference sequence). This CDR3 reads CASSQDPGQYQDTQYF. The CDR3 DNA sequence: TGTGCCAGCAGCCAAGATCCCGGACAGTATCAAGATACGCAGTATTTT.

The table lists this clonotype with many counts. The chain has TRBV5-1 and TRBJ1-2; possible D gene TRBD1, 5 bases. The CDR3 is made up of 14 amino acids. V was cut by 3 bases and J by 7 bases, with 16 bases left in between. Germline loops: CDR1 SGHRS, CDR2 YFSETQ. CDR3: CASSSGAPQSGYTF. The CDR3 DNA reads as TGCGCCAGCAGCTCCGGGGCCCCTCAGAGTGGCTACACCTTC.

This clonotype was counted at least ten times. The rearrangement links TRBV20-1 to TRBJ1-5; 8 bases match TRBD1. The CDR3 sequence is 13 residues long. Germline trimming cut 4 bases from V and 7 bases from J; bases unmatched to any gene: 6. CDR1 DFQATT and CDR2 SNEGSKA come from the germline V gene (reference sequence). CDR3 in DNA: TGCAGTGCTACCCAGACAGGGGAACAGCCCCAGCATTTT. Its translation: CSATQTGEQPQHF.

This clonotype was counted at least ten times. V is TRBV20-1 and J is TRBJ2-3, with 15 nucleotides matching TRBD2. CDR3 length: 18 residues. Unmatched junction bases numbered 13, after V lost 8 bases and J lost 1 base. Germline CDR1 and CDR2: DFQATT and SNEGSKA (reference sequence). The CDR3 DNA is TGCAGTACAAACGGACTAGCGGGGGGGCCGGACGGCACAGATACGCAGTATTTT. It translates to CSTNGLAGGPDGTDTQYF.

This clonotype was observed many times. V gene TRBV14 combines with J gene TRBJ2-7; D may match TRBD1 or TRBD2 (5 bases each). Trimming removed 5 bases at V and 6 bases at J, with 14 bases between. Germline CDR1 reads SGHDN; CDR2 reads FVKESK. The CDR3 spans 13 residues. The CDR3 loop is CASSSTGASEQYF. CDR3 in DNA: TGTGCCAGCAGCTCCACCGGGGCCAGCGAGCAGTACTTC.

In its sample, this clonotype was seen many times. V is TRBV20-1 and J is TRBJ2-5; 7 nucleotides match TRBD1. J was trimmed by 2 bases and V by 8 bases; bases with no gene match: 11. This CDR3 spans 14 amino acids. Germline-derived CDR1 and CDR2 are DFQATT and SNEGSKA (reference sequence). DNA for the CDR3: TGCAGTCCTCGCCCCGGGACAGAACAAGAGACCCAGTACTTC. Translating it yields CSPRPGTEQETQYF.

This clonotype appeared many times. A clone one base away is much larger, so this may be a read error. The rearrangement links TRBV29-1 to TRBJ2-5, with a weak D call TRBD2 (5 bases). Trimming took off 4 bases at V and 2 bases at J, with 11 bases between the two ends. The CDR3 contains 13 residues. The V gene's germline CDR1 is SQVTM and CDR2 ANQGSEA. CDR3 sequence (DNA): TGCAGCGTTGCGGGGTCGGTACAAGAGACCCAGTACTTC. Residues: CSVAGSVQETQYF.